This T cell receptor (beta chain) appears in the sequencing data of a study of T-cell reconstitution after alpha-beta-depleted transplantation in children (dated by TCRdb to the mid-2010s). General notes on the study: Using TCR repertoire profiling, the study quantitatively followed how T-cell immune reconstitution unfolded in children after TCRalphabeta/CD19-depleted allogeneic hematopoietic cell transplantation. The study at large found these results: The frequencies of hyperexpanded clones fell over the following months, and after one year, T-cell counts and TCRbeta diversity were mostly attributed to newly produced T cells. In some patients, high TCRbeta diversity at day 60 was attributed to recipient T cells and intrathymic progenitors that had survived conditioning. About two months after transplant, the apparently early recovery of alphabetaT-cell counts reportedly depended on just several hundred clones that had expanded rapidly and came from non-depleted graft cells.

What this sample's treatment or condition label stands for: allogeneic hematopoietic cell transplantation with graft depleted of TCRalphabeta T cells and CD19 B cells. The transplant recipients were children given TCRalphabeta/CD19-depleted allogeneic hematopoietic cell grafts. As for this clonotype: No cognate antigen has been identified for it. Base qualities are missing; no much larger clone stands one base away.

The library was produced with PCR. Sequencing relied on an Illumina HiSeq 2500. To normalize quantification of the TCRbeta repertoire, the TCR libraries were built with molecular barcoding that relied on unique molecular identifiers. TCRdb trimmed the raw reads at Q25, called clones with MiXCR and kept productive beta chains. Rows are unified per CDR3 protein, each entry keeping the most common DNA and genes. Present in this sample are about 980,000 distinct CDR3 sequences, roughly 29% of which were seen just once. Together, the top ten hold roughly 28% of the sample. V is pruned by 0 bases and J by 2 bases, leaving 7 bases of the junction without a gene match. CDR1 SGHTS and CDR2 YDEGEE were looked up in the germline V gene. The CDR3 holds 17 amino acids from the cysteine to the phenylalanine. Left in the record is the CDR3 DNA by itself, 51 bases read in frame from the first base.

The V gene is TRBV5-8 and the J gene is TRBJ2-2; TRBD2 matches 7 bases in the middle. The sequencing used PBMCs, mostly from graft donor cells, collected 360 days after TCRalphabeta/CD19-depleted stem cell transplant. The receptor comes from a boy less than two years old who had a stem cell transplant for SCID, so the T cells may come from the graft donor. The DNA reads TGTGCCAGCAGCTTGGGGCTACCGGGACTAAACACCGGGGAGCTGTTTTTT. This sequence encodes CASSLGLPGLNTGELFF. Where the CDR3 stops, the reference TRBV5-8 and TRBJ2-2 genes take over; the full variable domain is EAGVTQSPTHLIKTRGQQATLRCSPISGHTSVYWYQQALGLGLQFLLWYDEGEERNRGNFPPRFSGRQFPNYSSELNVNALELEDSALYLCASSLGLPGLNTGELFFGEGSRLTVL.